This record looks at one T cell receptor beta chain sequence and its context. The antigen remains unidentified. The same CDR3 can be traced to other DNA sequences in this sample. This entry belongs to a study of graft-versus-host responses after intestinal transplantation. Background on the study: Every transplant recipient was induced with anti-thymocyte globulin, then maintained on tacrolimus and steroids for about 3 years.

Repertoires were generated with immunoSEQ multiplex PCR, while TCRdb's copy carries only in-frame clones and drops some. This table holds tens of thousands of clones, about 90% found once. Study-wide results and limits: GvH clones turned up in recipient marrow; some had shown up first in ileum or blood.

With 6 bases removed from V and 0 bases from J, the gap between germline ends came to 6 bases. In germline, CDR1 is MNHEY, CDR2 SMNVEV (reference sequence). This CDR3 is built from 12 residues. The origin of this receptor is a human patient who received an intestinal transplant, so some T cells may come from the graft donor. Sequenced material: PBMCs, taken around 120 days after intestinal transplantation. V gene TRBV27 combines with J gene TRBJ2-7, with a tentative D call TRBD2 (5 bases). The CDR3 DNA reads TGTGCCAGCAGGGGAGTCTCCTACGAGCAGTACTTC. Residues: CASRGVSYEQYF.